The present T cell receptor beta chain was sequenced within a study of early T cells in non-severe SARS-CoV-2 infection. Study information: With bulk RNA from unsorted whole blood as input, sequencing yielded unpaired chains.

Tagging with unique molecular identifiers was applied to individual cDNA molecules. TCRdb processed the 5' RACE reads anew with MiXCR; each CDR3 protein has one entry. The profile shows about 25,000 distinct CDR3 sequences, 4.3% of them singletons. There are many counts of this clonotype. The antigen is unknown. Notes on the study in general: A preference for anti-spike CD8 responses marked VDJdb matching, which missed private and CD4 specificities.

The CDR3 loop spans 14 amino acids. Trimming cost V 7 bases and J 7 bases, with 17 bases left between them. The germline V gene has CDR1 SNHLY and CDR2 FYNNEI. The genes are TRBV2 and TRBJ2-1, with a tentative D call TRBD1 (6 bases). The TCR comes from an adult who was a healthcare worker with PCR-confirmed SARS-CoV-2 infection or an uninfected control (not recorded which). Sequencing was done on a sample of whole blood. As DNA, the CDR3 is TGTGCCAGCACTGGGACACCTGAAGGGAATGAGCAGTTCTTC. Its translation: CASTGTPEGNEQFF. Full variable domain (missing parts from reference TRBV2 and TRBJ2-1): EPEVTQTPSHQVTQMGQEVILRCVPISNHLYFYWYRQILGQKVEFLVSFYNNEISEKSEIFDDQFSVERPDGSNFTLKIRSTKLEDSAMYFCASTGTPEGNEQFFGPGTRLTVL.